The 31 T cell receptor beta chains listed next were all sequenced from one sample in a study of blood T cell repertoires in COVID-19. The data were produced by immunoSEQ multiplex PCR, yet TCRdb's version contains in-frame clones alone and is incomplete. The sample carries fewer than 350,000 clones, 89% recorded once. Sequencing was done on a sample of PBMCs or T cells enriched from blood (not recorded which). These receptors all stem from a man in his 60s who had recovered from COVID-19.

V and J are TRBV5-1 and TRBJ1-2; D remains unclear. Germline CDR1 SGHRS, CDR2 YFSETQ. V lost 4 bases and J 6 bases, leaving 19 bases between the germline ends. The CDR3 runs 15 residues. The CDR3 spells CASSLGGPRVDGYTF. CDR3 coding DNA: TGCGCCAGCAGCCTGGGAGGGCCGAGGGTGGATGGCTACACCTTC.

The CDR3 coding sequence is TGTGCCAGCAGCCTCCGGGGGGGCGCGGCTCCTGGGGCTAACTATGGCTACACCTTC. It is translated as CASSLRGGAAPGANYGYTF. The V call is TRBV11-2, the J call TRBJ1-2; maybe TRBD1 (6 bases). This CDR3 spans 19 amino acids. Trimming removed 5 bases at V and 0 bases at J, with 25 bases between. Germline CDR1 is SGHAT and CDR2 is FQNNGV.

The chain combines TRBV27 with TRBJ1-1, with D uncertain. V lost 2 bases and J 2 bases, leaving 12 bases between the germline ends. Germline CDR1 and CDR2: MNHEY and SMNVEV (reference sequence). The CDR3 is made up of 15 amino acids. CDR3 sequence reads: CASSLTAAGNTEAFF. Written as DNA, the CDR3 is TGTGCCAGCAGTTTAACGGCAGCGGGAAACACTGAAGCTTTCTTT.

The chain carries TRBV29-1 and TRBJ2-7; TRBD1 might be the D (5 bases). This CDR3 spans 11 amino acids. Deletions cut 5 bases from V and 6 bases from J, with 11 bases between. The germline V gene encodes CDR1 SQVTM and CDR2 ANQGSEA. As DNA, the CDR3 is TGCAGCGTTCGGAAGGGGCGCGAGCAGTACTTC. This sequence encodes CSVRKGREQYF.

The chain couples TRBV5-1 to TRBJ2-2; tentatively, D is TRBD2 (6 bases). CDR3 size: 14 residues. V was shortened by 4 bases and J by 7 bases, with 14 bases between the two germline ends. CDR1 SGHRS and CDR2 YFSETQ come from the germline V gene. CDR3 sequence (DNA): TGCGCCAGCAGCCCCACGGTCGGGGGCGGGGAGCTGTTTTTT. Its protein is CASSPTVGGGELFF.

V usage is TRBV5-1 and J usage is TRBJ2-3; D perhaps matches TRBD2 (5 bases). The length of the CDR3 is 16 residues. Trimming pared 4 bases from V and 4 bases from J, leaving 19 bases between. Germline V lookup: CDR1 SGHRS, CDR2 YFSETQ. The CDR3 region is CASSGFRTGSPDTQYF. The CDR3 DNA reads TGCGCCAGCAGCGGGTTCAGGACTGGGAGTCCAGATACGCAGTATTTT.

V gene TRBV6-4 combines with J gene TRBJ2-7; TRBD2 matches 7 bases. Germline lookup yields CDR1 MRHNA and CDR2 SNTAGT. V shed 8 bases, J shed 0 bases, and the junction held 16 bases outside the gene matches. The CDR3 length is 17 residues. CDR3 bases: TGTGCCAGCTGTCGGGGACTAACCTTTGTGGGCTCCTACGAGCAGTACTTC. Translating it yields CASCRGLTFVGSYEQYF.

This chain joins TRBV29-1 and TRBJ1-1; D gene ambiguous. The CDR3 sequence is 13 residues long. With 4 bases removed from V and 7 bases from J, the gap between germline ends came to 16 bases. Germline loops: CDR1 SQVTM, CDR2 ANQGSEA. This CDR3 is CSVVTTNGYEAFF. The CDR3 DNA is TGCAGCGTTGTAACCACGAACGGGTATGAAGCTTTCTTT.

V usage is TRBV3-1 (or the pseudogene TRBV3-2) and J usage is TRBJ2-7; 11 bases map to TRBD2. The CDR3 covers 16 residues. V shed 4 bases, J shed 7 bases, and the junction held 12 bases outside the gene matches. Germline V gives CDR1 LGHDT, CDR2 YNNKEL (reference sequence). The CDR3 protein is CASSRDPLAGAREQYF. The CDR3 region has the DNA TGTGCCAGCAGCCGGGACCCACTAGCGGGAGCTCGAGAGCAGTACTTC.

This chain connects TRBV19 to TRBJ1-5; TRBD1 aligns across 7 bases. The junction had 4 bases not matched to a gene; V was cut back by 5 bases and J by 0 bases. Germline lookup yields CDR1 LNHDA and CDR2 SQIVND (reference sequence). The CDR3 runs 15 residues. The CDR3 spells CASSARQGSNQPQHF. The CDR3 DNA sequence: TGTGCCAGTAGTGCGAGACAGGGTAGCAATCAGCCCCAGCATTTT.

This CDR3 is CASRHTSGINTGELFF. The CDR3 bases are TGTGCCAGCAGACATACTAGCGGGATAAACACCGGGGAGCTGTTTTTT. The chain uses TRBV14 and TRBJ2-2; the match to TRBD2 covers 10 bases. J lost 2 bases, V lost 6 bases, and 6 bases had no gene match. CDR1 SGHDN and CDR2 FVKESK come from the germline V gene. The CDR3 has 16 amino acids.

The chain recombines TRBV3-1 (or the pseudogene TRBV3-2) with TRBJ1-4, with TRBD1 identical over 8 bases. Germline CDR1 reads LGHDT; CDR2 reads YNNKEL (reference sequence). The V gene end was trimmed by 5 bases and the J gene end by 5 bases; junction bases not matched to a gene: 7. This CDR3 spans 15 amino acids. The DNA for the CDR3 is TGTGCCAGCAGCAGCCGGGACAGGCTGAATGAAAAACTGTTTTTT. Its protein product is CASSSRDRLNEKLFF.

CDR3 sequence (DNA): TGTGCCAGTAGTAACGGAGGGCCTAATGAAAAACTGTTTTTT. Residues: CASSNGGPNEKLFF. The chain recombines TRBV19 with TRBJ1-4; D unclear. Trimming removed 4 bases at V and 3 bases at J, with 9 bases between. Germline V gene lookup returns CDR1 LNHDA and CDR2 SQIVND (reference sequence). CDR3 length equals 14 residues.

The chain employs TRBV12-2 and TRBJ1-1; the DNA was not compared with TRBD1, the D call given in the table. TRBV12-2 is classified as a pseudogene. This CDR3 has 13 residues. The CDR3 is CASRLFHRSEAFF. CDR3 bases: TGTGCAAGTCGCTTGTTTCACAGGAGTGAAGCTTTCTTT.

The CDR3: CASSPIYAETQYF. CDR3 nucleotide sequence: TGTGCCAGCAGCCCTATTTATGCAGAGACCCAGTACTTC. The chain recombines TRBV11-2 with TRBJ2-5; D is uncertain. This CDR3 region has 13 residues. Per germline, CDR1 SGHAT and CDR2 FQNNGV. V lost 5 bases to trimming and J lost 4 bases, with 11 bases between them.

This clone has a single count. The chain recombines TRBV4-1 with TRBJ1-2; TRBD1 is a possible D gene (5 bases). The germline V gene encodes CDR1 MGHRA and CDR2 YSYEKL. CDR3 length equals 14 residues. V lost 0 bases and J lost 4, with 9 bases in between. The CDR3 here is CASSQDLRGYGYTF. As DNA, the CDR3 is TGCGCCAGCAGCCAAGATCTAAGGGGCTATGGCTACACCTTC.

This clone was detected once. The V call is TRBV27, the J call TRBJ1-4; D perhaps matches TRBD1 (6 bases). Trimming took 5 bases from V and 0 from J, leaving 19 bases between them. The CDR3 spans 18 residues. The V gene's germline CDR1 is MNHEY and CDR2 SMNVEV (reference sequence). The CDR3 DNA follows: TGTGCCAGCAGTCCCACCCGTTACAGGGTATCAACTAATGAAAAACTGTTTTTT. As protein: CASSPTRYRVSTNEKLFF.

This clone was detected only once. Other DNA sequences within the sample encode an identical CDR3. The chain uses TRBV6-6 and TRBJ1-1, with TRBD1 matching over 7 bases. The CDR3 length is 15 residues. The J segment lost 5 bases and the V segment lost 3 bases, leaving 9 bases of the junction unmatched. CDR1 and CDR2 from the germline V gene are MNHNY and SVGAGI (reference sequence). The CDR3 DNA reads as TGTGCCAGCAGTTATCCAAACAGGGGTGAGACTGAAGCTTTCTTT. This codes for CASSYPNRGETEAFF.

A word on this clone: Different DNA sequences within this sample yield the same CDR3. The chain joins TRBV18 to TRBJ2-5; 7 nucleotides align to TRBD1. The CDR3 runs 14 residues. V was clipped by 3 bases and J by 1 base; unmatched bases: 2. CDR1 is KGHSH, CDR2 LQKENI, per germline. The CDR3 DNA reads TGTGCCAGCTCACCGGGGACAGTCCAAGAGACCCAGTACTTC. Protein sequence: CASSPGTVQETQYF.

The V call is TRBV3-1 (or the pseudogene TRBV3-2), the J call TRBJ2-7, with TRBD1 identical over 8 bases. V dropped 4 bases and J dropped 0; count of bases not matched to a gene: 32. The CDR3 loop spans 24 amino acids. Germline assignment: CDR1 LGHDT and CDR2 YNNKEL (reference sequence). CDR3 nucleotides: TGTGCCAGCAGCCTCATCCACGACCTACCGGGACAGGATTGGGAACGTAACCCCTCCTACGAGCAGTACTTC. Protein product: CASSLIHDLPGQDWERNPSYEQYF.

In DNA form, the CDR3 reads TGTGCCAGCAGCCTCGGGATTCAATACACTGAAGCTTTCTTT. Its protein product is CASSLGIQYTEAFF. This rearrangement joins TRBV7-2 to TRBJ1-1; unclear D gene. The ends were cut back, 5 bases at V and 3 bases at J, with 13 bases in the middle. Germline V lookup: CDR1 SGHTA, CDR2 FQGNSA. The CDR3 runs to 14 residues.

The rearrangement joins TRBV4-3 to TRBJ2-1; no definite D call. This CDR3 has 15 residues. CDR1 is LGHNA, CDR2 YSLEER, per germline. The V end was cut by 1 base, the J end by 0 bases, with 7 bases between. CDR3 residues: CASSQAVSSYNEQFF. For the CDR3, the DNA is TGCGCCAGCAGCCAAGCGGTGAGCTCCTACAATGAGCAGTTCTTC.

The chain carries TRBV10-1 and TRBJ2-3; 14 nucleotides align to TRBD2. The germline V gene encodes CDR1 WNHNN and CDR2 SYGVQD (reference sequence). Germline trimming cut 7 bases from V and 5 bases from J; bases unmatched to any gene: 14. The length of the CDR3 is 18 residues. CDR3 in amino acids: CASTPPRLAGGRQDTQYF. CDR3 DNA: TGCGCCAGCACCCCACCCCGACTAGCGGGAGGGCGACAAGATACGCAGTATTTT.

The chain has TRBV9 and TRBJ2-2; D may be TRBD1 (5 bases). The CDR3 extends over 12 amino acids. CDR1 SGDLS and CDR2 YYNGEE come from the germline V gene. Trimming pared 6 bases from V and 8 bases from J, leaving 11 bases between. As DNA, the CDR3 is TGTGCCAGCAACCAACCAGGGGGGGAGCTGTTTTTT. Translation: CASNQPGGELFF.

V gene TRBV10-3 combines with J gene TRBJ2-7; 9 nucleotides agree with TRBD1. Trimming at V came to 11 bases and at J to 2 bases, leaving 13 bases not matched to a gene. Germline assignment: CDR1 ENHRY and CDR2 SYGVKD. The CDR3 covers 15 residues. Here the CDR3 reads CAASRSGQGAYEQYF. The CDR3 nucleotides read TGTGCCGCCTCCCGATCGGGACAGGGCGCCTACGAGCAGTACTTC.

V usage is TRBV5-1 and J usage is TRBJ2-7; maybe TRBD1 (6 bases). The CDR3 has 14 amino acids. V lost 0 bases to trimming and J lost 3 bases, with 10 bases between them. Germline assignment: CDR1 SGHRS and CDR2 YFSETQ. The CDR3 coding sequence is TGCGCCAGCAGCTTGGTGGCAGGGGTCTACGAGCAGTACTTC. Translating it yields CASSLVAGVYEQYF.

V gene TRBV9 combines with J gene TRBJ2-3, with 9 bases identical to TRBD2. Trimming took 4 bases from V and 8 from J; bases not matched to a gene: 17. CDR3 length: 17 residues. CDR1 is SGDLS and CDR2 is YYNGEE in the germline V gene. CDR3 nucleotide sequence: TGTGCCAGCAGCCCCGGGCAGGGCGGGAGGGCTCTTGGTACGCAGTATTTT. Its protein is CASSPGQGGRALGTQYF.

The chain combines TRBV5-1 with TRBJ2-2; 15 bases are shared with TRBD2. CDR1 SGHRS and CDR2 YFSETQ come from the germline V gene. The CDR3 runs 17 residues. V shed 1 base and J 7 bases; nucleotides not matched to a gene: 5. DNA of the CDR3: TGCGCCAGCAGCTTGCGGACTAGCGGGAGGGCTGGCGGGGAGCTGTTTTTT. Translated, it gives CASSLRTSGRAGGELFF.

V and J are TRBV25-1 and TRBJ2-7, with 8 bases matching TRBD2. CDR3 size: 14 residues. Trimming cost V 6 bases and J 4 bases; bases outside gene matches: 8. Germline assignment: CDR1 MGHDK and CDR2 SYGVNS. CDR3 sequence (DNA): TGTGCCAGCAGGCCGAGCGGGAGCGTTTACGAGCAGTACTTC. It yields the protein CASRPSGSVYEQYF.

The V and J genes are TRBV6-1 and TRBJ1-5; 7 bases line up with TRBD1. Germline V gene data show CDR1 as MNHNS and CDR2 as SASEGT. Trimming at V came to 1 base and at J to 0 bases, leaving 6 bases not matched to a gene. The CDR3 loop spans 17 amino acids. CDR3 amino acids: CASSEGQGHYSNQPQHF. In DNA form, the CDR3 reads TGTGCCAGCAGTGAAGGACAGGGTCACTATAGCAATCAGCCCCAGCATTTT.

This clone was seen only once. For the CDR3, the DNA is TGTGCCAGCAGTGCGGATAGCGGGAGCCTCACCGGGGAGCTGTTTTTT. As protein: CASSADSGSLTGELFF. The J gene is TRBJ2-2, the V gene TRBV2; 9 nucleotides align to TRBD2. CDR1 is SNHLY, CDR2 FYNNEI, per germline. There are 16 residues in the CDR3. The V segment lost 4 bases and the J segment 4 bases; nucleotides outside the gene matches: 7.